Below are 32 T cell receptor beta chains sequenced from a single sample in a study of T-cell reconstitution after alpha-beta-depleted transplantation in children listed by TCRdb under 2016. The treatment or condition tag for this specimen amounts to: allogeneic hematopoietic cell transplantation with graft depleted of TCRalphabeta T cells and CD19 B cells. The method behind the library was PCR. The data were produced on an Illumina HiSeq 2500. Molecular barcoding was employed in the preparation of TCR libraries, with unique molecular identifiers being used to normalize TCRbeta repertoire quantification. The public reads were reprocessed in TCRdb via fastp at Q25 and MiXCR, keeping in-frame beta chains. CDR3 protein sequences are deduplicated, and each keeps its most common genes and DNA. The sample yields a few hundred thousand distinct CDR3 sequences; 13% were counted once. Of the sample, about 2.2% falls within the top ten clones.

This specimen consisted of PBMCs, mostly from graft donor cells, obtained 360 days after TCRalphabeta/CD19-depleted stem cell transplant. These receptors were obtained from a male patient under 18 who had a stem cell transplant for acute myeloid leukemia, so the T cells may come from the graft donor.

A few counts support this clonotype. The chain is built from TRBV11-2 and TRBJ2-2; 9 bases map to TRBD2. Germline V gene lookup returns CDR1 SGHAT and CDR2 FQNNGV. The length of the CDR3 is 16 residues. With V trimmed by 5 bases and J by 4 bases, 8 bases remained unmatched. The CDR3 spells CASSPGGGRGTGELFF. The CDR3 region has the DNA TGTGCCAGCAGCCCGGGGGGCGGGAGGGGCACCGGGGAGCTGTTTTTT.

This rearrangement joins TRBV9 to TRBJ2-5; 10 nucleotides match TRBD1. Germline V CDR1 and CDR2: SGDLS, YYNGEE. The CDR3 loop spans 16 amino acids. V lost 2 bases, J lost 2 bases, and 6 bases stayed unmatched. The CDR3 DNA follows: TGTGCCAGCAGCGTCCGGGACAGGGGAATTCAAGAGACCCAGTACTTC. This translates into CASSVRDRGIQETQYF. Full variable domain (rest looked up from reference TRBV9 and TRBJ2-5): DSGVTQTPKHLITATGQRVTLRCSPRSGDLSVYWYQQSLDQGLQFLIQYYNGEERAKGNILERFSAQQFPDLHSELNLSSLELGDSALYFCASSVRDRGIQETQYFGPGTRLLVL.

This clonotype came up many times. The V call is TRBV7-2, the J call TRBJ2-7; 8 bases map to TRBD2. The J segment lost 3 bases and the V segment lost 0 bases, leaving 4 bases of the junction unmatched. Germline lookup yields CDR1 SGHTA and CDR2 FQGNSA. The CDR3 is made up of 15 amino acids. The CDR3 protein is CASSLAPGTSYEQYF. The DNA for the CDR3 is TGTGCCAGCAGCTTAGCCCCGGGGACTAGCTACGAGCAGTACTTC.

Only a few counts were recorded for this clonotype. The V gene is TRBV11-2, the J gene TRBJ2-7; 13 bases are a match to TRBD2. The CDR3 consists of 20 residues. The germline V gene has CDR1 SGHAT and CDR2 FQNNGV. V shed 5 bases and J 4 bases; nucleotides not matched to a gene: 20. As DNA, the CDR3 is TGTGCCAGCAGCATGCCGACAGGGGTACCGGGACTAGCGGGGCCGTACGAGCAGTACTTC. Residues: CASSMPTGVPGLAGPYEQYF.

The sample holds many counts of this clonotype. The chain carries TRBV3-1 and TRBJ2-3; no clear D. V lost 1 base and J lost 0, with 14 bases in between. This CDR3 is built from 17 residues. Germline lookup yields CDR1 LGHDT and CDR2 YNNKEL (reference sequence). CDR3 sequence reads: CASSQASPLMSTDTQYF. The DNA for the CDR3 is TGTGCCAGCAGCCAAGCGTCGCCCTTGATGAGCACAGATACGCAGTATTTT.

Concerning this clonotype: A much larger clone lies one base from this, so it may be a read error. The V call is TRBV20-1, the J call TRBJ2-7; D unresolved. This CDR3 spans 14 amino acids. CDR1 is DFQATT and CDR2 is SNEGSKA in the germline V gene (reference sequence). The ends were cut back, 0 bases at V and 6 bases at J, with 15 bases in the middle. For the CDR3, the DNA is TGCAGTGCTAGAGAGGCTACCAGGTTGGGCGAGCAGTACTTC. It translates to CSAREATRLGEQYF.

This clonotype came up many times. CDR3 DNA sequence: TGCAGCGCCGGGACAGCTAAAGAGACCCAGTACTTC. This codes for CSAGTAKETQYF. This chain links TRBV29-1 with TRBJ2-5; TRBD1 matches at 7 bases. The germline gives CDR1 SQVTM, CDR2 ANQGSEA. This CDR3 comprises 12 residues. The junction had 5 bases not matched to a gene; V was cut back by 7 bases and J by 3 bases.

A few counts support this clonotype. CDR3 residues: CASSTSPGLRIADTQYF. Written as DNA, the CDR3 is TGCGCCAGCAGCACCTCGCCAGGGCTTCGAATTGCAGATACGCAGTATTTT. V and J are TRBV5-1 and TRBJ2-3; TRBD1 is a possible D gene (5 bases). Germline CDR1 and CDR2: SGHRS and YFSETQ. The CDR3 length is 17 residues. V was clipped by 4 bases and J by 4 bases, with 22 bases between them.

This clonotype was recorded a few times. The chain employs TRBV4-3 and TRBJ2-5, with 10 bases aligning to TRBD2. The V gene end was trimmed by 0 bases and the J gene end by 3 bases; junction bases not matched to a gene: 10. This CDR3 is built from 18 residues. Germline loops: CDR1 LGHNA, CDR2 YSLEER. The CDR3 loop is CASSQDSWASGRKETQYF. CDR3 DNA sequence: TGCGCCAGCAGCCAAGACTCGTGGGCTAGCGGGAGAAAAGAGACCCAGTACTTC.

On this clonotype itself: Compared with germline, one end of the junction differs, possibly owing to a read error. The V call is TRBV23-1, the J call TRBJ2-7; D is unclear. TRBV23-1 is recorded as an ORF, its role being uncertain. CDR3 size: 9 residues. The CDR3 is CATPGRIHF. CDR3 DNA sequence: TGCGCCACCCCGGGCAGGATCCACTTC.

The genes are TRBV7-6 and TRBJ2-7; possible D gene TRBD2, 6 bases. Germline loops: CDR1 SGHVS, CDR2 FNYEAQ. The CDR3 extends over 16 amino acids. Deletions cut 2 bases from V and 2 bases from J, with 16 bases between. For the CDR3, the DNA is TGTGCCAGCAGCTTAACGCTCAGCGGGCTCACCTACGAGCAGTACTTC. Protein product: CASSLTLSGLTYEQYF. The variable domain in full, with the rest retrieved from reference TRBV7-6 and TRBJ2-7, is GAGVSQSPRYKVTKRGQDVALRCDPISGHVSLYWYRQALGQGPEFLTYFNYEAQQDKSGLPNDRFSAERPEGSISTLTIQRTEQRDSAMYRCASSLTLSGLTYEQYFGPGTRLTVT.

This sequence joins TRBV6-2 or TRBV6-3 and TRBJ2-2; possibly TRBD1 for D (5 bases). CDR3 size: 14 residues. The V gene's germline CDR1 is MNHEY and CDR2 SVGEGT. Trimming removed 10 bases at V and 0 bases at J, with 12 bases between. The CDR3 nucleotides are TGTGCCACCACGCAGGGTTCGAACACCGGGGAGCTGTTTTTT. The encoded protein is CATTQGSNTGELFF.

The gene calls are TRBV15 and TRBJ2-5; no definite D call. The CDR3 runs 16 residues. Germline CDR1 is LNHNV and CDR2 is YYDKDF (reference sequence). Trimming took 5 bases from V and 2 from J, leaving 18 bases between them. The CDR3: CATSPVRSGPQETQYF. The CDR3 bases are TGTGCCACCAGCCCAGTGCGTTCGGGCCCTCAAGAGACCCAGTACTTC.

In this sample, this clonotype turned up a few times. V is TRBV24-1 and J is TRBJ2-1, with TRBD2 identical over 11 bases. The CDR3 contains 18 residues. The ends lost 3 bases at V and 3 bases at J; junction bases unmatched: 9. The V gene's germline CDR1 is KGHDR and CDR2 SFDVKD. CDR3 DNA sequence: TGTGCCACCAGTGATCCTACCGCGACTAGCGGGAACTACAATGAGCAGTTCTTC. Protein: CATSDPTATSGNYNEQFF.

The rearrangement uses TRBV7-2 and TRBJ2-6, with D possibly being TRBD2 (5 bases). Trimming pared 7 bases from V and 4 bases from J, leaving 17 bases between. The CDR3 is made up of 16 amino acids. Germline assignment: CDR1 SGHTA and CDR2 FQGNSA. CDR3 in amino acids: CASTVPGIRGANVLTF. Here the CDR3 DNA reads TGTGCCAGCACCGTACCGGGGATTAGGGGGGCCAACGTCCTGACTTTC.

In its sample, this clonotype was seen many times. The chain links TRBV6-5 to TRBJ2-3, with 8 bases identical to TRBD2. This CDR3 is built from 17 residues. Per germline, CDR1 MNHEY and CDR2 SVGAGI. Germline trimming cut 0 bases from V and 3 bases from J; bases unmatched to any gene: 8. CDR3 nucleotide sequence: TGTGCCAGCAGTTACTCTATCAGCGGGAGTAGGACAGATACGCAGTATTTT. This sequence encodes CASSYSISGSRTDTQYF.

This clonotype was observed a handful of times. The chain uses TRBV4-3 and TRBJ2-1, with 9 bases aligning to TRBD2. The CDR3 consists of 17 residues. Germline V lookup: CDR1 LGHNA, CDR2 YSLEER. V dropped 5 bases and J dropped 1; count of bases not matched to a gene: 9. Here the CDR3 reads CASSTRLAGISYNEQFF. The CDR3 nucleotides are TGCGCCAGCAGCACCAGGCTAGCGGGAATATCCTACAATGAGCAGTTCTTC.

The rearrangement uses TRBV12-3 or TRBV12-4 and TRBJ2-3, with 7 nucleotides matching TRBD2. The CDR3 length is 16 residues. V dropped 4 bases and J dropped 2; count of bases not matched to a gene: 9. The CDR3 loop is CASSYETSPITDTQYF. CDR3 nucleotide sequence: TGTGCCAGCAGTTACGAGACTAGCCCTATCACAGATACGCAGTATTTT.

In this sample, this clonotype turned up a few times. The chain links TRBV20-1 to TRBJ2-4; 10 bases are shared with TRBD2. Looked up from germline, CDR1 is DFQATT and CDR2 is SNEGSKA (reference sequence). Trimming cost V 5 bases and J 0 bases; bases outside gene matches: 4. This CDR3 has 15 amino acids. The CDR3 spells CSARTSGLAKNIQYF. CDR3 in DNA: TGCAGTGCTCGGACTAGCGGATTAGCCAAAAACATTCAGTACTTC.

The rearrangement joins TRBV28 to TRBJ2-7, with D hard to call. CDR3 size: 14 residues. Germline V lookup: CDR1 MDHEN, CDR2 SYDVKM. V was clipped by 5 bases and J by 6 bases, with 17 bases between them. CDR3 in DNA: TGTGCCAGCAGTCCGGACCCCGGAGTCGCCGAGCAGTACTTC. Its translation is CASSPDPGVAEQYF. The full variable domain, with the rest looked up from reference TRBV28 and TRBJ2-7, is DVKVTQSSRYLVKRTGEKVFLECVQDMDHENMFWYRQDPGLGLRLIYFSYDVKMKEKGDIPEGYSVSREKKERFSLILESASTNQTSMYLCASSPDPGVAEQYFGPGTRLTVT.

This clonotype turned up a few times. The chain employs TRBV6-5 and TRBJ1-2, with 8 bases aligning to TRBD1. Germline CDR1 MNHEY, CDR2 SVGAGI. This CDR3 spans 17 amino acids. V shed 2 bases and J 5 bases; nucleotides not matched to a gene: 13. The CDR3 spells CASSYQTLGTGGYGYTF. The CDR3 coding sequence is TGTGCCAGCAGTTACCAGACCTTAGGGACAGGCGGGTATGGCTACACCTTC.

This clonotype was recorded a few times. The chain employs TRBV3-1 and TRBJ1-1; D is unclear. The length of the CDR3 is 14 residues. Germline V gene lookup returns CDR1 LGHDT and CDR2 YNNKEL (reference sequence). Trimming cost V 5 bases and J 0 bases, with 10 bases left between them. The CDR3 nucleotides read TGTGCCAGCAGCTGGTCAGGCATGAACACTGAAGCTTTCTTT. Protein sequence: CASSWSGMNTEAFF.

This chain uses TRBV6-2 or TRBV6-3 with TRBJ2-2, with 10 bases matching TRBD2. V trimming: 5 bases; J trimming: 5 bases; junction bases outside the gene matches: 5. Germline V lookup: CDR1 MNHEY, CDR2 SVGEGT. The CDR3 consists of 15 residues. The CDR3 coding sequence is TGTGCCAGCAGTAGGACTAGCGGTGGAACCGGGGAGCTGTTTTTT. It yields the protein CASSRTSGGTGELFF.

This clonotype was observed at least ten times. The V and J genes are TRBV20-1 and TRBJ1-6, with a weak D call TRBD1 (5 bases). The germline gives CDR1 DFQATT, CDR2 SNEGSKA (reference sequence). The CDR3 contains 13 residues. Trimming removed 6 bases at V and 4 bases at J, with 10 bases between. The CDR3 protein is CSARQMYNSPLHF. CDR3 nucleotides: TGCAGTGCACGACAGATGTATAATTCACCCCTCCACTTT.

The V gene is TRBV4-3, the J gene TRBJ2-3; the D is unclear. The germline gives CDR1 LGHNA, CDR2 YSLEER. The CDR3 is made up of 15 amino acids. V was pared by 4 bases and J by 3 bases, with 14 bases between. CDR3 protein: CASSLAPAPTDTQYF. In DNA form, the CDR3 reads TGCGCCAGCAGCCTCGCGCCCGCGCCTACAGATACGCAGTATTTT.

This clonotype was counted between two and nine times. V gene TRBV19 combines with J gene TRBJ2-3; a weak D match, TRBD2 (6 bases). Germline CDR1 and CDR2: LNHDA and SQIVND (reference sequence). The CDR3 consists of 16 residues. Between the trimmed V and J ends, which lost 3 bases and 0 bases, there was a span of 13 bases. CDR3 sequence: CASSMEGLASTDTQYF. CDR3 coding DNA: TGTGCCAGTAGTATGGAGGGATTGGCCAGCACAGATACGCAGTATTTT.

This chain joins TRBV9 and TRBJ2-1; TRBD2 aligns across 11 bases. The CDR3 length is 19 residues. The J segment lost 2 bases and the V segment lost 4 bases, leaving 14 bases of the junction unmatched. Germline V CDR1 and CDR2: SGDLS, YYNGEE. The CDR3 region has the DNA TGTGCCAGCAGCCATACTAGCGGGAGTTCTCACAAGACCTACAATGAGCAGTTCTTC. Translation: CASSHTSGSSHKTYNEQFF.

This clonotype was seen many times. This chain connects TRBV12-3 or TRBV12-4 to TRBJ2-1, with 7 bases that match TRBD1. The CDR3 loop spans 15 amino acids. V shed 6 bases, J shed 6 bases, and the junction held 11 bases outside the gene matches. In nucleotides, the CDR3 is TGTGCCAGCAGCTCGAACAGGGGCGATAGCAATGAGCAGTTCTTC. It specifies CASSSNRGDSNEQFF.

The chain is built from TRBV20-1 and TRBJ1-2; tentatively, D is TRBD1 (6 bases). The V gene lost 2 bases and the J gene lost 4 bases, with 11 bases spanning the gap. This CDR3 region has 13 residues. Germline CDR1 DFQATT, CDR2 SNEGSKA (reference sequence). CDR3 region: CSARFGGPYGYTF. The CDR3 DNA reads as TGCAGTGCTAGATTCGGGGGCCCCTATGGCTACACCTTC.

This clonotype was seen only a few times. The rearrangement uses TRBV3-1 and TRBJ1-5, with 8 positions matching TRBD1. Germline V gives CDR1 LGHDT, CDR2 YNNKEL (reference sequence). This CDR3 contains 16 residues. Trimming took 6 bases from V and 6 from J; bases not matched to a gene: 13. The CDR3 protein is CASSLGAGGDTQPQHF. CDR3 nucleotide sequence: TGTGCCAGCAGTCTAGGGGCAGGGGGCGACACTCAGCCCCAGCATTTT. The full variable domain, in which reference TRBV3-1 and TRBJ1-5 provide the parts outside the CDR3, is DTAVSQTPKYLVTQMGNDKSIKCEQNLGHDTMYWYKQDSKKFLKIMFSYNNKELIINETVPNRFSPKSPDKAHLNLHINSLELGDSAVYFCASSLGAGGDTQPQHFGDGTRLSIL.

The gene calls are TRBV20-1 and TRBJ2-5, with 7 bases matching TRBD2. With V trimmed by 5 bases and J by 8 bases, 11 bases remained unmatched. CDR1 and CDR2 (germline): DFQATT, SNEGSKA (reference sequence). The CDR3 is 13 amino acids. The CDR3 reads CSAGGLGTDTQYF. CDR3 DNA: TGCAGTGCTGGTGGACTAGGAACGGATACCCAGTACTTC.

In this sample, this clonotype turned up many times. CDR3 coding DNA: TGTGCCAGCAGCTATACCATAGCGGGAGGGCCCGGCACCGGGGAGCTGTTTTTT. Amino acids: CASSYTIAGGPGTGELFF. The rearrangement joins TRBV7-2 to TRBJ2-2; 11 bases are shared with TRBD2. This CDR3 has 18 residues. J lost 4 bases, V lost 4 bases, and 11 bases had no gene match. Looked up from germline, CDR1 is SGHTA and CDR2 is FQGNSA.